The TCR beta chain described here comes from a study of chemoradiotherapy in HPV16-positive cancers. Study findings and constraints: The functional HPV-specific definition rests on just a couple of HPV16-positive patients. In HPV16-positive patients, HPV-responsive T-cell expansion tracked better recurrence-free survival.

This table comes from immunoSEQ multiplex PCR, and its TCRdb copy is limited to in-frame clones, with some not included. Of approximately 9,000 clones listed, around 82% are singletons. The V end lost 5 bases, the J end lost 1 base, and 11 bases lay between the germline ends. The CDR3 has 14 residues. Germline V gene data show CDR1 as PRHDT and CDR2 as FYEKMQ (reference sequence). Concerning this clone: Its specificity is unknown.

Here the sequenced sample was blood, taken from a patient who underwent chemoradiotherapy. The chain uses TRBV13 and TRBJ1-2, with D unclear. The origin of this receptor is a human donor with HPV-associated anogenital cancer. CDR3 sequence: CASSPRFVNYGYTF. CDR3 nucleotides: TGTGCCAGCAGCCCCCGTTTTGTTAACTATGGCTACACCTTC. Using reference TRBV13 and TRBJ1-2 for the parts outside the CDR3, the full variable domain is AAGVIQSPRHLIKEKRETATLKCYPIPRHDTVYWYQQGPGQDPQFLISFYEKMQSDKGSIPDRFSAQQFSDYHSELNMSSLELGDSALYFCASSPRFVNYGYTFGSGTRLTVV.